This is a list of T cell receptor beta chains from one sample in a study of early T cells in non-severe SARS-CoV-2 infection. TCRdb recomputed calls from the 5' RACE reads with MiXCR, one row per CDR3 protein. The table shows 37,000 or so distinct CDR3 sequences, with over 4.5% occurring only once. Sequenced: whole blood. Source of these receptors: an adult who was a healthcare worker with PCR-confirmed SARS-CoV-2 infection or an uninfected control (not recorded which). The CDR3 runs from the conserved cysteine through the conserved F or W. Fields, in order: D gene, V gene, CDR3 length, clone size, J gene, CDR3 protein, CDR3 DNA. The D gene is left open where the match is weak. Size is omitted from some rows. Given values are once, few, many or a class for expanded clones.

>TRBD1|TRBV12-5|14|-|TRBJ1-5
CASGPTDRDQPQHF
TGTGCTAGTGGTCCGACGGACAGGGATCAGCCCCAGCATTTT
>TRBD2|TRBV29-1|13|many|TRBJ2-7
CSVILAGLSEQYF
TGCAGCGTTATCCTAGCGGGTCTTTCCGAGCAGTACTTC
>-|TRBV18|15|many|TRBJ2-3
CASSEQGPSTDTQYF
TGTGCCAGCTCAGAACAGGGACCTAGCACAGATACGCAGTATTTT
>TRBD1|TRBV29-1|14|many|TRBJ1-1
CSVYTGGGNTEAFF
TGCAGCGTTTATACAGGGGGCGGGAACACTGAAGCTTTCTTT
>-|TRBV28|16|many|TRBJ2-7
CASSFPDRRTTYEQYF
TGTGCCAGCAGTTTTCCCGACAGACGGACCACCTACGAGCAGTACTTC
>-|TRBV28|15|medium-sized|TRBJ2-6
CASSLGGSGANVLTF
TGTGCCAGCAGTTTAGGGGGCTCTGGGGCCAACGTCCTGACTTTC
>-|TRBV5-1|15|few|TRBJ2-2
CASSMGVINTGELFF
TGCGCCAGCAGCATGGGGGTCATTAACACCGGGGAGCTGTTTTTT
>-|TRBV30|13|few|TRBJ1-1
CAGNPTGAGEAFF
TGTGCCGGCAACCCGACAGGAGCGGGTGAAGCTTTCTTT
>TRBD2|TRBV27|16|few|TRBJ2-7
CASSFNLRGSTYEQYF
TGTGCCAGCAGTTTTAATTTACGCGGGAGTACCTACGAGCAGTACTTC
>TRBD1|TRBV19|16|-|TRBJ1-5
CASSILPQGPGEPQHF
TGTGCCAGTAGTATACTACCACAGGGGCCAGGGGAGCCCCAGCATTTT
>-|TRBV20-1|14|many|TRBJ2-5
CSGSGGTIEETQYF
TGCAGTGGGTCCGGCGGGACGATAGAAGAGACCCAGTACTTC
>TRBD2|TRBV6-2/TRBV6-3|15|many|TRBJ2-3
CASSYTVAGADTQYF
TGTGCCAGCAGTTACACGGTAGCGGGGGCAGATACGCAGTATTTT
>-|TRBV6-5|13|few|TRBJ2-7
CASIATDSYEQYF
TGTGCCAGCATAGCAACGGATTCCTACGAGCAGTACTTC
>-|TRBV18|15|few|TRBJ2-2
CASSNGLPNTGELFF
TGTGCCAGCTCAAATGGACTACCGAACACCGGGGAGCTGTTTTTT
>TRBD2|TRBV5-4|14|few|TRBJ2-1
CASSSGGKDNEQFF
TGTGCCAGCAGCTCCGGGGGGAAGGACAATGAGCAGTTCTTC
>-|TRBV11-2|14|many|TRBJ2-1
CASSSVGGGGEQFF
TGTGCCAGCAGCTCCGTTGGGGGAGGGGGTGAGCAGTTCTTC
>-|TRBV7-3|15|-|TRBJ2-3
CASSPGGWATDTQYF
TGTGCCAGCAGCCCTGGGGGGTGGGCCACAGATACGCAGTATTTT
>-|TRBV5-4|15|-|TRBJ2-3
CASSLGAPSTDTQYF
TGTGCCAGCAGCTTGGGGGCCCCTAGCACAGATACGCAGTATTTT
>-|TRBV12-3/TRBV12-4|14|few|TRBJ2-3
CASSFPPDGDTQYF
TGTGCCAGCAGTTTCCCCCCCGATGGCGATACGCAGTATTTT
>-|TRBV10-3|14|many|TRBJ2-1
CAISSGGTYNEQFF
TGTGCCATCAGTAGTGGGGGGACCTACAATGAGCAGTTCTTC
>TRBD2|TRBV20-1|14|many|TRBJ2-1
CSATLAGAPNEQFF
TGCAGTGCTACTCTAGCGGGAGCCCCCAATGAGCAGTTCTTC
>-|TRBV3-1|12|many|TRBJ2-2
CASSQGLDRLFF
TGTGCCAGCAGCCAAGGGCTTGACAGGCTGTTTTTT
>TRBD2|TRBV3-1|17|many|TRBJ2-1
CASSPLLAGGSYNEQFF
TGTGCCAGCAGCCCGCTTCTGGCGGGAGGCTCCTACAATGAGCAGTTCTTC
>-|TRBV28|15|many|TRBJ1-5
CASSLWQLSNQPQHF
TGTGCCAGCAGTTTGTGGCAGTTAAGCAATCAGCCCCAGCATTTT
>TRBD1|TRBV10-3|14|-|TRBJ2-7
CAIRDRGQSYEQYF
TGTGCCATCAGGGACAGGGGGCAGAGCTACGAGCAGTACTTC
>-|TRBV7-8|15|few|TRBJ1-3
CASSLRGFSGNTIYF
TGTGCCAGCAGCTTGAGGGGCTTCTCTGGAAACACCATATATTTT
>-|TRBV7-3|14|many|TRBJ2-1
CASSLIAGYNEQFF
TGTGCCAGCAGCTTAATCGCGGGATACAATGAGCAGTTCTTC
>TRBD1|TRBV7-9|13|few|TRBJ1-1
CASSFTGELEAFF
TGTGCCAGCAGCTTTACAGGGGAACTTGAAGCTTTCTTT
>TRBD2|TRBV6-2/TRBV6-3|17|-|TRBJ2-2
CASILVKREVNTGELFF
TGTGCCAGCATCCTCGTCAAGCGGGAGGTTAACACCGGGGAGCTGTTTTTT
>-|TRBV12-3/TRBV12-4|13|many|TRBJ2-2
CASSWDGLGELFF
TGTGCCAGCAGCTGGGACGGGTTGGGGGAGCTGTTTTTT
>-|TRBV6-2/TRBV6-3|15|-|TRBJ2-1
CASSYRLEPYNEQFF
TGTGCCAGCAGTTACCGGCTAGAGCCCTACAATGAGCAGTTCTTC
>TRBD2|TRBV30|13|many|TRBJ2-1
CAYPGLAYNEQFF
TGTGCCTATCCGGGACTAGCCTACAATGAGCAGTTCTTC
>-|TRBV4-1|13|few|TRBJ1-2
CASSQERGDGYTF
TGCGCCAGCAGCCAAGAGAGGGGCGATGGCTACACCTTC
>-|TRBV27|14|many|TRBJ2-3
CASSLGRAADTQYF
TGTGCCAGCAGTTTAGGCAGGGCGGCAGATACGCAGTATTTT
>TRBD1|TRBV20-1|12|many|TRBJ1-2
CSARGTGNGYTF
TGCAGTGCTAGAGGGACAGGTAATGGCTACACCTTC
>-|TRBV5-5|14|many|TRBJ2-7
CASSPRAGVYEQYF
TGTGCCAGCAGCCCAAGGGCGGGCGTCTACGAGCAGTACTTC
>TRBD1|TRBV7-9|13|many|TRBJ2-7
CAVGDRDSYEQYF
TGTGCTGTCGGGGACAGGGACTCCTACGAGCAGTACTTC
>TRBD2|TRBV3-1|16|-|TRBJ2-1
CASSPLPGLADNEQFF
TGTGCCAGCAGCCCCCTACCGGGACTAGCGGACAATGAGCAGTTCTTC
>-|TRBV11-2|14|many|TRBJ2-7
CASSLGGGPPEQYF
TGTGCCAGCAGCTTAGGCGGGGGCCCCCCCGAGCAGTACTTC
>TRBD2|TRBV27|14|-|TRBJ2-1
CASSRSGIKDEQFF
TGTGCCAGCAGCCGTAGCGGGATTAAGGATGAGCAGTTCTTC
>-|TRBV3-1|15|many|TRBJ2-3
CASSQGLADTDTQYF
TGTGCCAGCAGCCAGGGGCTAGCTGACACAGATACGCAGTATTTT
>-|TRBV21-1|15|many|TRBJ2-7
CASSAEGTIPYEQYF
TGTGCCAGCAGCGCCGAAGGAACCATCCCCTACGAGCAGTACTTC
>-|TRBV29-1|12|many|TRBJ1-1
CSVYPLGSEAFF
TGCAGCGTTTACCCACTCGGGTCTGAAGCTTTCTTT
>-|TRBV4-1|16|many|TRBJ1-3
CASSQDRDGSGNTIYF
TGCGCCAGCAGCCAAGATCGGGACGGATCTGGAAACACCATATATTTT
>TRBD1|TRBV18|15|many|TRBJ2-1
CASSPGTGQYNEQFF
TGTGCCAGCTCACCAGGGACAGGGCAATACAATGAGCAGTTCTTC
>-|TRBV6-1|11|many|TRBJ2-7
CASNTAGEQYF
TGTGCCAGCAACACCGCAGGGGAGCAGTACTTC
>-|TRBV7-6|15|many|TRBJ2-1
CASSLGTTGANEQFF
TGTGCCAGCAGCTTAGGGACTACCGGGGCCAATGAGCAGTTCTTC
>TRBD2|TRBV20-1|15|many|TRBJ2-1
CSAARPTSGYNEQFF
TGCAGTGCCGCCCGACCTACTAGCGGGTACAATGAGCAGTTCTTC
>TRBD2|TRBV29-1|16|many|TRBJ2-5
CSAYPLAGVGQETQYF
TGCAGCGCCTACCCGCTAGCGGGAGTGGGGCAAGAGACCCAGTACTTC
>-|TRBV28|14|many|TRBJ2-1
CASSLYQGLGEQFF
TGTGCCAGCAGTTTATACCAGGGCTTGGGGGAGCAGTTCTTC
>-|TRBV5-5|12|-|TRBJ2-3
CASSLGEDTQYF
TGTGCCAGCAGCCTGGGTGAAGATACGCAGTATTTT